Listed below are T cell receptor beta chains from one sample, sequenced in a study of T-cell reconstitution after alpha-beta-depleted transplantation in children. TCRdb re-called the PCR reads with MiXCR, one entry per CDR3 protein. The sample has about 510,000 distinct CDR3 sequences, over 10% seen once. Source: PBMCs, mostly from graft donor cells, taken 180 days after TCRalphabeta/CD19-depleted stem cell transplant. Receptors originate from a female patient aged 2 to 10 who had a stem cell transplant for aplastic anemia, so the T cells may come from the graft donor. CDR3s leave out the opening cysteine and the closing phenylalanine or tryptophan. Each record gives: V gene, clone size, CDR3 protein. Clone size, where shown, is once, few, many, or a class for clones that have expanded.

TRBV12-3/TRBV12-4 | NA | ASSRSQAQY
TRBV5-1 | NA | ASSPRREGYNEQF
TRBV14 | NA | ASSHLRTVSYNEQF
TRBV3-1 | NA | ASSQVGGAGGNYGYT
TRBV28 | few | ASSSPGGWGNQPQH
TRBV18 | few | ASSPRGAYGETQY
TRBV7-9 | few | ASSNRTGFGYT
TRBV20-1 | few | SAPDRGTSQPQH
TRBV20-1 | NA | SAKTWGDGYT
TRBV20-1 | NA | SARGVMGYGYT
TRBV13 | few | ASSLRTLGGTDTQY
TRBV28 | few | ASRRTSGRREQY
TRBV7-2 | few | ASRNPTTGNEQY
TRBV9 | NA | ASSVAGRGGYNEQF
TRBV12-3/TRBV12-4 | few | ASRTGTFNYGYT
TRBV7-9 | NA | ASSIGDRDATTEAF
TRBV7-9 | few | ASSPGGQGHKNIQY
TRBV29-1 | few | SVEDLDSDSYEQY
TRBV7-2 | many | ASSLAAGTNTGELF
TRBV20-1 | few | SAPTGVPRTEAF
TRBV28 | few | ASSPRLEQY
TRBV19 | few | ASSMRGRGEQF
TRBV6-5 | few | ASSYSSNGGLETQY
TRBV7-2 | many | ASSLPSRGRALSELY
TRBV15 | many | ATSGVAGAPSYNEQF
TRBV5-1 | NA | ASSFSMTGAYEQY
TRBV9 | NA | ASSPRQGRGYGYT
TRBV9 | few | ASSVEGETQY
TRBV4-3 | few | ASSQDLAVYNSPLH
TRBV27 | NA | ASSFNGQNYGYT
TRBV29-1 | few | SVVANSGNTIY
TRBV4-3 | NA | ASSTSTQLNEQF
TRBV28 | NA | ASSWGGRETQY
TRBV27 | NA | ASSLRGPGRGGYT
TRBV30 | NA | AWSVGQGDGGYT
TRBV14 | few | ASVHSGPDRVTDTQY
TRBV21-1 | few | ASSKVRPTYNSPLH
TRBV20-1 | many | SAKLGANSPLH
TRBV5-6 | NA | ASSKDRGHRYNDEQF
TRBV5-1 | few | ASSLPLEWGASYNEQF